This TCR beta chain was retrieved from a study of molecular identifiers for immune sequencing clone quantification. TCRdb recomputed calls from the PCR reads with MiXCR, one row per CDR3 protein. The sample consists of around 480,000 distinct CDR3 sequences, 20% to 25% of them appearing once. This clonotype came up a few times. CDR3 length equals 14 residues. Germline values: CDR1 SEHNR, CDR2 FQNEAQ (reference sequence). Trimming left V 5 bases short and J 1 base short, with 12 bases between. The sample was naive CD8+ T cells from blood, with Jurkat cell RNA spiked in. Sample subset: FACS-sorted CD8+CD4-CCR7+CD45RA+ naive T cells. V gene TRBV7-9 combines with J gene TRBJ2-7; D ambiguous. The origin of this receptor is a human donor in good health. Some libraries in this study had Jurkat cell RNA spiked in. The chain's CDR3 is CASSGRKSSYEQYF. CDR3 nucleotide sequence: TGTGCCAGCAGCGGACGGAAATCTTCCTACGAGCAGTACTTC.